This T cell receptor beta chain was profiled in a study of T-cell reconstitution after alpha-beta-depleted transplantation in children. Findings of the study overall: Among T cells one year after transplant, newly produced cells accounted for most counts and diversity. By about two months after transplant, alpha-beta T cells reportedly arose from several hundred graft clones that had expanded. For some patients, TCRbeta diversity was high at day 60 because of recipient T cells and thymic progenitors that survived.

This clonotype was seen ten or more times. The antigen is unknown. TCRbeta library construction was performed incorporating unique molecular identifiers. TCRdb re-derived calls from the PCR reads in MiXCR, one entry per CDR3 protein. The data hold 70,000 or so distinct CDR3 sequences, with approximately 11% observed a single time. The TCR sequence derives from a boy between 10 and 17 years old with acute myeloid leukemia, due to receive a stem cell transplant. This specimen was PBMCs, taken before TCRalphabeta/CD19-depleted stem cell transplant.

CDR3 residues: CSATYPGLIVEQYF. DNA of the CDR3: TGCAGTGCTACTTACCCGGGACTAATAGTCGAGCAGTACTTC. V usage is TRBV20-1 and J usage is TRBJ2-7; TRBD2 matches 7 bases. V gave up 4 bases and J gave up 6 bases; unmatched junction bases: 12. Germline loops: CDR1 DFQATT, CDR2 SNEGSKA (reference sequence). This CDR3 has 14 amino acids.